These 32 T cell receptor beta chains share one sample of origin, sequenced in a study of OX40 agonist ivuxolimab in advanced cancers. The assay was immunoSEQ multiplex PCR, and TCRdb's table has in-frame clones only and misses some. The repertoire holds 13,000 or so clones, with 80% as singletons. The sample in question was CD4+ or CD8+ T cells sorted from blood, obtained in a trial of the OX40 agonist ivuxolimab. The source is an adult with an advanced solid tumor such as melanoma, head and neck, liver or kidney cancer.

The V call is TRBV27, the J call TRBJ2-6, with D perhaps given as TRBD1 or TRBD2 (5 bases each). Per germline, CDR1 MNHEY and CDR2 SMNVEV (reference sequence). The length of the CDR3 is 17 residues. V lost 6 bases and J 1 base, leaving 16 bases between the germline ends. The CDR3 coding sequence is TGTGCCAGCAGCTCCGGGACGGAAATTTCTGGGGCCAACGTCCTGACTTTC. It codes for CASSSGTEISGANVLTF.

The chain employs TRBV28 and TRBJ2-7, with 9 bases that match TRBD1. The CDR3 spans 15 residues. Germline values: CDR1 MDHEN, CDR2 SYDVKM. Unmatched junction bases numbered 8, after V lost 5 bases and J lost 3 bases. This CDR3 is CASSPTGGVFYEQYF. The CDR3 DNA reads TGTGCCAGCAGTCCTACAGGGGGCGTATTCTACGAGCAGTACTTC.

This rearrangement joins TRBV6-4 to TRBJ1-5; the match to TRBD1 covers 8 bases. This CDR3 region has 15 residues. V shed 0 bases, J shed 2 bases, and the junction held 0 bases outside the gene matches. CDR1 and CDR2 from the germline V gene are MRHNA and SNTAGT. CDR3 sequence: CASSDSTGGNQPQHF. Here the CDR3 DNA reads TGTGCCAGCAGTGACTCGACAGGGGGCAATCAGCCCCAGCATTTT.

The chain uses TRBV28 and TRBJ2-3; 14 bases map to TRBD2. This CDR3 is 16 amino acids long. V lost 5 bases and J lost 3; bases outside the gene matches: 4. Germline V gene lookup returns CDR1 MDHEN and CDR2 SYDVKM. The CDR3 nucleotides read TGTGCCAGCAGTACCGGGACTAGCGGGAGTACAGATACGCAGTATTTT. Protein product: CASSTGTSGSTDTQYF.

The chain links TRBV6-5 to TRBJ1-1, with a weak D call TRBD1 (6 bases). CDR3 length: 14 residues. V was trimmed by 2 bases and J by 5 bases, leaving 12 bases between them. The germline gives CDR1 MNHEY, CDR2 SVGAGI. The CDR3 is CASSYPNRETEAFF. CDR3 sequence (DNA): TGTGCCAGCAGTTACCCAAACAGGGAAACTGAAGCTTTCTTT.

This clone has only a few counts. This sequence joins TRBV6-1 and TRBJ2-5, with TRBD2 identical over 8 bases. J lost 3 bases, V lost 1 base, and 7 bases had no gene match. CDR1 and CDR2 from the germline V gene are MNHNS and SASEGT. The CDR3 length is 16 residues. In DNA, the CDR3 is TGTGCCAGCAGTGAAGGGGCGGGGCGGGGGGAAGAGACCCAGTACTTC. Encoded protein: CASSEGAGRGEETQYF.

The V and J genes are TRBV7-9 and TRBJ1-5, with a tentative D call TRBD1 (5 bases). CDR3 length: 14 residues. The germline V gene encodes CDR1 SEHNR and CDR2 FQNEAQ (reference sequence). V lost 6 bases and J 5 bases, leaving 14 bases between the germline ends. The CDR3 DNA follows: TGTGCCAGCAGTTGGGACGAGCGGGATCAGCCCCAGCATTTT. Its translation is CASSWDERDQPQHF.

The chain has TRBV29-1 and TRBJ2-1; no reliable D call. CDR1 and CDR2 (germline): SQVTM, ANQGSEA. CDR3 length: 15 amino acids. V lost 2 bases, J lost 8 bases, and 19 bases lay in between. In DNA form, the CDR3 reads TGCAGCGTTGAAAGTTCGGACCGGGCAATCGATGAGCAGTTCTTC. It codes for CSVESSDRAIDEQFF.

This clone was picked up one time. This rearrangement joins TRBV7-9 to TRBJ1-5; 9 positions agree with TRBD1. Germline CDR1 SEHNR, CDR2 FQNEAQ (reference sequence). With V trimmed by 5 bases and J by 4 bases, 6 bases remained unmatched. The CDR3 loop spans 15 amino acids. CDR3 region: CASSVTGQGNQPQHF. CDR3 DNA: TGTGCCAGCAGCGTTACGGGACAGGGAAATCAGCCCCAGCATTTT.

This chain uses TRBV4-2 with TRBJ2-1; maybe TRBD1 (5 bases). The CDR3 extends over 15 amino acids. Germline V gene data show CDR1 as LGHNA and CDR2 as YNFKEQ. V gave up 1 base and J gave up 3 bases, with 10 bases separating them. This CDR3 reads CASSQGGRVYNEQFF. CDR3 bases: TGTGCCAGCAGCCAAGGCGGCAGGGTCTACAATGAGCAGTTCTTC.

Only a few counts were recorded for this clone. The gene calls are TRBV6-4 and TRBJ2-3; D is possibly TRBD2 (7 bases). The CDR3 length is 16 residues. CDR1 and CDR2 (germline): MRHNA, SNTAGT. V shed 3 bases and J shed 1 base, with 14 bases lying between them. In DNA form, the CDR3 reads TGTGCCAGCAGTGATGGAGGGGGGGACCGCACAGATACGCAGTATTTT. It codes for CASSDGGGDRTDTQYF.

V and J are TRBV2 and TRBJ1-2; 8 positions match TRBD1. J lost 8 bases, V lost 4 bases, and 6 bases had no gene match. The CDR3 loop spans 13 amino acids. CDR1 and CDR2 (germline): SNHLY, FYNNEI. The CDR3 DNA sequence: TGTGCCAGCAGTGTCCCAGGGGGCAAAGGCTACACCTTC. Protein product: CASSVPGGKGYTF.

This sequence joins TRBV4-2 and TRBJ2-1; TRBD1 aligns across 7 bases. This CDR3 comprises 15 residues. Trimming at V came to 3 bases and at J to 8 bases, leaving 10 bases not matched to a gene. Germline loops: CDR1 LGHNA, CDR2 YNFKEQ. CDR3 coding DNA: TGTGCCAGCAGCCAGGACCGGGACAGTTTTGATGAGCAGTTCTTC. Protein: CASSQDRDSFDEQFF.

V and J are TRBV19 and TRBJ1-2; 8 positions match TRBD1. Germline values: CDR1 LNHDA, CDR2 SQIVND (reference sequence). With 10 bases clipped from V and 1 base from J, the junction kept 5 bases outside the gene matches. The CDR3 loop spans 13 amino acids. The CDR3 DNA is TGTGCCACCGACAGGGGCGATAACTATGGCTACACCTTC. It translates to CATDRGDNYGYTF.

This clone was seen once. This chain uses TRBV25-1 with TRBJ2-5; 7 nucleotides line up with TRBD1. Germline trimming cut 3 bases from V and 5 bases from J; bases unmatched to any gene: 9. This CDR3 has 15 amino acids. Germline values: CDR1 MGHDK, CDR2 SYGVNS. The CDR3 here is CASSDSRGLRETQYF. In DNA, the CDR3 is TGTGCCAGCAGTGATAGTAGGGGGCTCCGTGAGACCCAGTACTTC.

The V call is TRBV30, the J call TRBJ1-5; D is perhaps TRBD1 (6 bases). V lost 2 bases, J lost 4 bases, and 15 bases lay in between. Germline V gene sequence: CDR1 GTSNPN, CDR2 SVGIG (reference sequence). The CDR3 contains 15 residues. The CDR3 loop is CAWSTTGFENQPQHF. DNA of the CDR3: TGTGCCTGGAGTACCACAGGGTTCGAGAATCAGCCCCAGCATTTT.

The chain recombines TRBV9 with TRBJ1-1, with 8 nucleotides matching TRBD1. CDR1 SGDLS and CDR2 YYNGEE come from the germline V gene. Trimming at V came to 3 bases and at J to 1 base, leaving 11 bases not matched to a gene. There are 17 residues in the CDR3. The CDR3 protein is CASSAHIRGTGNTEAFF. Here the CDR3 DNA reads TGTGCCAGCAGCGCACACATCCGCGGGACAGGGAACACTGAAGCTTTCTTT.

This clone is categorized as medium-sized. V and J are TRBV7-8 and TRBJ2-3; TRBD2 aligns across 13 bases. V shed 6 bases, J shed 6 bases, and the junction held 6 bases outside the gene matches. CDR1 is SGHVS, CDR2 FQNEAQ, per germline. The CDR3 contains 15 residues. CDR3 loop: CASRLGLAGLDTQYF. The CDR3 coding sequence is TGTGCCAGCAGACTGGGACTAGCGGGGTTGGATACGCAGTATTTT.

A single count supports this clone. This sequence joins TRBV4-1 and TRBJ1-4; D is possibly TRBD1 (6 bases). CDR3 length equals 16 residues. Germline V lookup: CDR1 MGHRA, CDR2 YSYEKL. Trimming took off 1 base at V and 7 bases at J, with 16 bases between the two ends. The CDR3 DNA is TGCGCCAGCAGCCAAGGTGGACACAGGGAAGGTGAAAAACTGTTTTTT. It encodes CASSQGGHREGEKLFF.

The CDR3: CSVPSSGGYEQYF. The CDR3 bases are TGCAGCGTCCCTTCTAGCGGAGGATACGAGCAGTACTTC. The chain employs TRBV29-1 and TRBJ2-7; 7 positions agree with TRBD2. In germline, CDR1 is SQVTM, CDR2 ANQGSEA. The CDR3 has 13 residues. J lost 4 bases, V lost 6 bases, and 9 bases had no gene match.

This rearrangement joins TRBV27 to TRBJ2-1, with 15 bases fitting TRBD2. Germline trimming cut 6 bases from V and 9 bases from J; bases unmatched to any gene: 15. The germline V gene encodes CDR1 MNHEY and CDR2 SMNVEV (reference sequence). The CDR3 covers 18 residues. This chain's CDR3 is CASRPGLAGGPHIAEQFF. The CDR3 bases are TGTGCCAGCAGGCCCGGACTAGCGGGAGGGCCCCACATCGCTGAGCAGTTCTTC.

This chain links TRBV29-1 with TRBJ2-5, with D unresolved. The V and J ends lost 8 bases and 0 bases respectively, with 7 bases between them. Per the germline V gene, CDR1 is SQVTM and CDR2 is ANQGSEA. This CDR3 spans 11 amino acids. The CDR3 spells CSLEYQETQYF. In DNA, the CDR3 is TGCAGCCTAGAGTACCAAGAGACCCAGTACTTC.

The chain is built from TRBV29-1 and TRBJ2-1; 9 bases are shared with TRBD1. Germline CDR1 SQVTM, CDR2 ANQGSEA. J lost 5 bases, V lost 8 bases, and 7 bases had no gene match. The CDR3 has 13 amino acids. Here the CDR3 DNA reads TGCAGCTTCCGGACAGGGGACCACAATGAGCAGTTCTTC. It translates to CSFRTGDHNEQFF.

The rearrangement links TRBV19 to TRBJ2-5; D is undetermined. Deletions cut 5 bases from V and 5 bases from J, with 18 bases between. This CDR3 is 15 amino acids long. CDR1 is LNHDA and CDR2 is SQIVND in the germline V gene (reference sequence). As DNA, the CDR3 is TGTGCCAGTAGTCCGCAGCATAGGTTTTGGGAGACCCAGTACTTC. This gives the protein CASSPQHRFWETQYF.

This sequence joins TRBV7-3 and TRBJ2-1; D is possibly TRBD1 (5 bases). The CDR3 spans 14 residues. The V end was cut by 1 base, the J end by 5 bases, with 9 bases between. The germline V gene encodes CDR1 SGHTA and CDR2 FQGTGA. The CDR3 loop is CASSLMQGNNEQFF. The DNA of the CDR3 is TGTGCCAGCAGCTTAATGCAGGGTAACAATGAGCAGTTCTTC.

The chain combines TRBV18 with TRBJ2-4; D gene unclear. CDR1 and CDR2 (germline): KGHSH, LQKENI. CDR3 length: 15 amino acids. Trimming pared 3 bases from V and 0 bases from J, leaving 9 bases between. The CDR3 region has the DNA TGTGCCAGCTCACCCGAGACATCAGCCAAAAACATTCAGTACTTC. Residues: CASSPETSAKNIQYF.

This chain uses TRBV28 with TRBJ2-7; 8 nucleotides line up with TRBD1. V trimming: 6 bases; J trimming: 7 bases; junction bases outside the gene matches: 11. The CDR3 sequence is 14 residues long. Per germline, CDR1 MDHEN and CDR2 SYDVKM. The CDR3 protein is CASSETGAPPEQYF. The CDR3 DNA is TGTGCCAGCAGCGAGACAGGGGCTCCTCCGGAGCAGTACTTC.

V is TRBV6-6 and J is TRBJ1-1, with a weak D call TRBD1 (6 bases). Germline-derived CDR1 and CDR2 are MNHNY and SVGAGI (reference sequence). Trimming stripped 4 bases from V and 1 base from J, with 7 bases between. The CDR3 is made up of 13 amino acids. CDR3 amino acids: CASSWTANTEAFF. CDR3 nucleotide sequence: TGTGCCAGCAGTTGGACAGCGAACACTGAAGCTTTCTTT.

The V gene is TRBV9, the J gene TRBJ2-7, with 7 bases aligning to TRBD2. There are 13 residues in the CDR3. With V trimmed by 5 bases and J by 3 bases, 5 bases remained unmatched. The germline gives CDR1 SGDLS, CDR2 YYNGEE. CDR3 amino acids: CASSLGDYYEQYF. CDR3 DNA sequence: TGTGCCAGCAGTTTAGGGGACTACTACGAGCAGTACTTC.

CDR3 DNA sequence: TGTGCCAGCAGCCCGATGGGACAGGGGGCTCGGGAGCAGTACTTC. It is translated as CASSPMGQGAREQYF. The chain is built from TRBV9 and TRBJ2-5; 12 bases align to TRBD1. In germline, CDR1 is SGDLS, CDR2 YYNGEE. After removal of 4 bases from V and 11 bases from J, the junction contained 12 bases not matched to a gene. The CDR3 has 15 amino acids.

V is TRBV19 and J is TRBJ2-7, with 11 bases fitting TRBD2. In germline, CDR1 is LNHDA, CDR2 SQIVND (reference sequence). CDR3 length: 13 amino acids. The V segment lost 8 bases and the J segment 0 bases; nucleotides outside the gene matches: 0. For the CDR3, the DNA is TGTGCCAGTGGGACTAGCGGCTCCTACGAGCAGTACTTC. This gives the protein CASGTSGSYEQYF.

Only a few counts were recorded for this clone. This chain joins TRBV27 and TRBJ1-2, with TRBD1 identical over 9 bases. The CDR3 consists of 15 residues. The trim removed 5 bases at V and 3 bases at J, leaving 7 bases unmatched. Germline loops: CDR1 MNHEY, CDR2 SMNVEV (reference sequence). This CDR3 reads CASSRQGGIHYGYTF. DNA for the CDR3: TGTGCCAGCAGTAGACAGGGGGGAATTCACTATGGCTACACCTTC.